Listed here are 27 T cell receptor beta chains from one sample, sequenced in a study of OX40 agonist ivuxolimab in advanced cancers. Measured with immunoSEQ multiplex PCR; TCRdb has only the in-frame clones, and not every one. Among over 45,000 clones listed, 85% were seen once. Sequencing was performed on CD4+ or CD8+ T cells sorted from blood, taken in a trial of the OX40 agonist ivuxolimab. The receptor set was obtained from an adult with an advanced solid tumor such as melanoma, head and neck, liver or kidney cancer.

V usage is TRBV7-9 and J usage is TRBJ2-5; the D call may be TRBD1 or TRBD2 (5 bases each). Germline V gene data show CDR1 as SEHNR and CDR2 as FQNEAQ (reference sequence). The CDR3 is 15 residues long. The V end was cut by 5 bases, the J end by 3 bases, with 16 bases between. The CDR3 loop is CASSRGVAEKETQYF. The CDR3 nucleotides are TGTGCCAGCAGCCGGGGCGTGGCCGAAAAAGAGACCCAGTACTTC.

V gene TRBV29-1 combines with J gene TRBJ2-5; D is undetermined. In germline, CDR1 is SQVTM, CDR2 ANQGSEA. The CDR3 is 13 residues long. Trimming left V 4 bases short and J 1 base short, with 10 bases between. CDR3 sequence (DNA): TGCAGCGTTGTCTTGGCTTTCCAAGAGACCCAGTACTTC. It codes for CSVVLAFQETQYF. Variable domain in full (rest from reference TRBV29-1 and TRBJ2-5): SAVISQKPSRDICQRGTSLTIQCQVDSQVTMMFWYRQQPGQSLTLIATANQGSEATYESGFVIDKFPISRPNLTFSTLTVSNMSPEDSSIYLCSVVLAFQETQYFGPGTRLLVL.

This chain uses TRBV7-9 with TRBJ2-7; D gene ambiguous. CDR1 is SEHNR and CDR2 is FQNEAQ in the germline V gene (reference sequence). The CDR3 extends over 13 amino acids. V was cut by 3 bases and J by 2 bases, with 8 bases left in between. CDR3 loop: CASSFLNTYEQYF. The CDR3 DNA sequence: TGTGCCAGCAGCTTTTTGAATACCTACGAGCAGTACTTC.

The gene calls are TRBV28 and TRBJ1-6; 8 positions agree with TRBD1. V gave up 5 bases and J gave up 9 bases; unmatched junction bases: 6. CDR1 and CDR2 (germline): MDHEN, SYDVKM. CDR3 size: 14 residues. CDR3 amino acids: CASSPGQAFSPLHF. As DNA, the CDR3 is TGTGCCAGCAGTCCGGGACAGGCTTTTTCACCCCTCCACTTT.

Here the CDR3 DNA reads TGTGCCAGCAGCCCAAGGGCGGGGGACTCCTACAATGAGCAGTTCTTC. This gives the protein CASSPRAGDSYNEQFF. This sequence joins TRBV11-3 and TRBJ2-1, with 7 bases fitting TRBD2. CDR3 length: 16 residues. J was trimmed by 0 bases and V by 5 bases; bases with no gene match: 7. Germline assignment: CDR1 SGHNT and CDR2 YENEEA.

The rearrangement uses TRBV20-1 and TRBJ2-5, with D maybe TRBD2 (5 bases). Germline lookup yields CDR1 DFQATT and CDR2 SNEGSKA (reference sequence). V dropped 6 bases and J dropped 9 bases, with 14 bases sitting between them. There are 11 residues in the CDR3. This CDR3 reads CSALGERAQYF. The DNA of the CDR3 is TGCAGTGCCCTCGGGGAGCGAGCCCAGTACTTC.

The rearrangement uses TRBV7-8 and TRBJ2-5; D is unclear. This CDR3 comprises 13 residues. V was pared by 0 bases and J by 11 bases, with 13 bases between. Germline V gives CDR1 SGHVS, CDR2 FQNEAQ. The CDR3 bases are TGTGCCAGCAGCTTAGCGCGAATCGAGAGGCAGTACTTC. It codes for CASSLARIERQYF. Supplemented by reference TRBV7-8 and TRBJ2-5, the full variable domain reads GAGVSQSPRYKVAKRGQDVALRCDPISGHVSLFWYQQALGQGPEFLTYFQNEAQLDKSGLPSDRFFAERPEGSVSTLKIQRTQQEDSAVYLCASSLARIERQYFGPGTRLLVL.

The rearrangement joins TRBV4-3 to TRBJ1-1, with TRBD1 identical over 7 bases. The V gene end was trimmed by 4 bases and the J gene end by 4 bases; junction bases not matched to a gene: 6. Germline-derived CDR1 and CDR2 are LGHNA and YSLEER. The CDR3 has 14 amino acids. Written as DNA, the CDR3 is TGCGCCAGCAGCCGAGGGACAGTAGCCACTGAAGCTTTCTTT. Translation gives CASSRGTVATEAFF.

The gene calls are TRBV18 and TRBJ1-1; unclear D gene. Germline values: CDR1 KGHSH, CDR2 LQKENI. This CDR3 is built from 15 residues. The germline V and J ends were trimmed by 2 bases and 3 bases, with 13 bases remaining between them. The CDR3 nucleotides are TGTGCCAGCTCACCAGCGGGTCGGAGGGACACTGAAGCTTTCTTT. The encoded protein is CASSPAGRRDTEAFF. The full variable domain, in which reference TRBV18 and TRBJ1-1 provide the parts outside the CDR3, is NAGVMQNPRHLVRRRGQEARLRCSPMKGHSHVYWYRQLPEEGLKFMVYLQKENIIDESGMPKERFSAEFPKEGPSILRIQQVVRGDSAAYFCASSPAGRRDTEAFFGQGTRLTVV.

This chain links TRBV4-1 with TRBJ1-5; possible D gene TRBD1, 6 bases. This CDR3 has 17 amino acids. Trimming left V 4 bases short and J 4 bases short, with 20 bases between. From germline, CDR1 is MGHRA and CDR2 YSYEKL. CDR3 in amino acids: CASSLRRSRGLNQPQHF. Here the CDR3 DNA reads TGCGCCAGCAGCCTACGGCGGAGCAGGGGCCTTAATCAGCCCCAGCATTTT.

The genes are TRBV5-1 and TRBJ1-1; D is perhaps TRBD1 (6 bases). This CDR3 is built from 15 residues. Germline V gene lookup returns CDR1 SGHRS and CDR2 YFSETQ. V was clipped by 4 bases and J by 4 bases, with 17 bases between them. The CDR3 is CASSPILGGGTEAFF. Here the CDR3 DNA reads TGCGCCAGCAGCCCGATTTTGGGAGGGGGCACTGAAGCTTTCTTT.

The chain has TRBV18 and TRBJ1-1, with D possibly being TRBD1 (5 bases). V lost 6 bases and J 4 bases, leaving 12 bases between the germline ends. The CDR3 has 13 amino acids. CDR1 and CDR2 (germline): KGHSH, LQKENI. The CDR3: CASSGGVGTEAFF. The CDR3 coding sequence is TGTGCCAGCTCCGGGGGGGTTGGCACTGAAGCTTTCTTT.

CDR3 sequence reads: CASSVAPTGGTGELFF. The CDR3, as DNA: TGTGCCAGCAGCGTAGCACCGACAGGCGGGACCGGGGAGCTGTTTTTT. The V gene is TRBV9, the J gene TRBJ2-2; TRBD1 might be the D (6 bases). From germline, CDR1 is SGDLS and CDR2 YYNGEE. Trimming stripped 0 bases from V and 5 bases from J, with 14 bases between. This CDR3 has 16 amino acids.

The rearrangement joins TRBV5-4 to TRBJ1-1; D perhaps matches TRBD1 (5 bases). The ends were cut back, 0 bases at V and 3 bases at J, with 15 bases in the middle. The CDR3 contains 16 residues. From germline, CDR1 is SGHNT and CDR2 YYREEE (reference sequence). CDR3 sequence (DNA): TGTGCCAGCAGCTTGGCCGAAGGGGTAGGGTACACTGAAGCTTTCTTT. It specifies CASSLAEGVGYTEAFF.

This chain links TRBV11-2 with TRBJ2-5, with 10 bases lining up with TRBD2. Germline assignment: CDR1 SGHAT and CDR2 FQNNGV. With 2 bases clipped from V and 4 bases from J, the junction kept 7 bases outside the gene matches. The CDR3 spans 16 residues. This chain's CDR3 is CASSLRASGSVETQYF. The CDR3 DNA is TGTGCCAGCAGCTTACGGGCTAGCGGGAGTGTAGAGACCCAGTACTTC. Using reference TRBV11-2 and TRBJ2-5 for the parts outside the CDR3, the full variable domain is EAGVAQSPRYKIIEKRQSVAFWCNPISGHATLYWYQQILGQGPKLLIQFQNNGVVDDSQLPKDRFSAERLKGVDSTLKIQPAKLEDSAVYLCASSLRASGSVETQYFGPGTRLLVL.

The V gene is TRBV5-3, the J gene TRBJ1-3; tentative D call: TRBD1 (5 bases). TRBV5-3 counts as an open reading frame of uncertain function. CDR3 length: 16 amino acids. The ends were cut back, 5 bases at V and 2 bases at J, with 17 bases in the middle. As DNA, the CDR3 is TGTGCCAGAAGTCGGAAAGGGGAAACGGCTGGAAACACCATATATTTT. It yields the protein CARSRKGETAGNTIYF.

This clone appeared a single time. The V and J genes are TRBV29-1 and TRBJ2-7; either TRBD1 or TRBD2 may fit D (5 bases each). This CDR3 comprises 14 residues. Germline V gene data show CDR1 as SQVTM and CDR2 as ANQGSEA. Trimming cost V 7 bases and J 4 bases, with 20 bases left between them. The CDR3 reads CSAVGRGENYEQYF. The CDR3 nucleotides read TGCAGCGCCGTTGGGCGAGGGGAGAATTACGAGCAGTACTTC.

The chain joins TRBV7-3 to TRBJ2-3, with a possible D match to TRBD2 (5 bases). The CDR3 sequence is 16 residues long. In germline, CDR1 is SGHTA, CDR2 FQGTGA. Trimming shortened V by 0 bases and J by 4 bases, and 14 bases separated the two germline ends. The CDR3 loop reads CASSLTMGSWADTQYF. In DNA form, the CDR3 reads TGTGCCAGCAGCTTAACGATGGGGAGTTGGGCAGATACGCAGTATTTT.

The V call is TRBV5-1, the J call TRBJ1-3; TRBD1 might be the D (6 bases). Trimming pared 5 bases from V and 0 bases from J, leaving 12 bases between. Germline CDR1 and CDR2: SGHRS and YFSETQ. The CDR3 loop spans 15 amino acids. The CDR3 here is CASRLAGVSGNTIYF. CDR3 in DNA: TGCGCCAGCAGGCTGGCAGGGGTCTCTGGAAACACCATATATTTT.

This clone was detected once. This rearrangement joins TRBV5-4 to TRBJ2-7; D may be TRBD2 (5 bases). CDR3 length: 12 residues. With 4 bases removed from V and 5 bases from J, the gap between germline ends came to 10 bases. CDR1 and CDR2 from the germline V gene are SGHNT and YYREEE (reference sequence). Here the CDR3 reads CASSRSGNEQYF. DNA of the CDR3: TGTGCCAGCAGCCGGAGCGGCAACGAGCAGTACTTC.

This chain connects TRBV9 to TRBJ2-7; D may match TRBD1 or TRBD2 (5 bases each). The V end was cut by 0 bases, the J end by 1 base, with 11 bases between. CDR1 is SGDLS and CDR2 is YYNGEE in the germline V gene. The CDR3 contains 15 residues. The CDR3 spells CASSVAGTGSYEQYF. As DNA, the CDR3 is TGTGCCAGCAGCGTAGCGGGGACCGGTTCCTACGAGCAGTACTTC.

J is TRBJ1-6 and V is TRBV10-3; 7 nucleotides line up with TRBD1. The V and J ends lost 4 bases and 7 bases, in that order; junction bases with no gene match: 4. This CDR3 has 14 amino acids. The V gene's germline CDR1 is ENHRY and CDR2 SYGVKD. The CDR3 loop is CAISGGQANSPLHF. The CDR3 DNA reads as TGTGCCATCAGTGGTGGACAGGCGAATTCACCCCTCCACTTT.

This chain links TRBV5-1 with TRBJ2-5; D may be TRBD2 (6 bases). The CDR3 length is 14 residues. Germline V lookup: CDR1 SGHRS, CDR2 YFSETQ. The germline V and J ends were trimmed by 0 bases and 5 bases, with 11 bases remaining between them. In DNA, the CDR3 is TGCGCCAGCAGCTTGGTGGGGGGTTCGGAGACCCAGTACTTC. Its translation is CASSLVGGSETQYF.

Notes on this clone: Other DNA sequences within the sample encode an identical CDR3. This chain connects TRBV10-1 to TRBJ2-7, with 7 bases identical to TRBD2. CDR1 is WNHNN and CDR2 is SYGVQD in the germline V gene (reference sequence). J was trimmed by 3 bases and V by 6 bases; bases with no gene match: 11. This CDR3 is 15 amino acids long. The CDR3: CASSPRLAGVYEQYF. The CDR3 coding sequence is TGCGCCAGCAGCCCAAGACTAGCAGGTGTCTACGAGCAGTACTTC.

The V and J genes are TRBV15 and TRBJ1-1; 12 bases match TRBD1. With 5 bases clipped from V and 5 bases from J, the junction kept 6 bases outside the gene matches. Germline values: CDR1 LNHNV, CDR2 YYDKDF (reference sequence). The CDR3 has 15 residues. Written as DNA, the CDR3 is TGTGCCACCAGCTTCGGGGGACAGGGGGCTACTGAAGCTTTCTTT. It codes for CATSFGGQGATEAFF.

The chain couples TRBV27 to TRBJ2-7; TRBD1 matches 10 bases. There are 15 residues in the CDR3. Germline lookup yields CDR1 MNHEY and CDR2 SMNVEV (reference sequence). V gave up 4 bases and J gave up 5 bases; unmatched junction bases: 8. CDR3 protein: CASSSPGQGWNEQYF. The CDR3 region has the DNA TGTGCCAGCAGTTCACCGGGACAGGGGTGGAACGAGCAGTACTTC.

The chain joins TRBV30 to TRBJ1-1; 7 bases map to TRBD1. V lost 1 base and J lost 0; bases outside the gene matches: 2. The germline gives CDR1 GTSNPN, CDR2 SVGIG (reference sequence). The CDR3 totals 14 residues. The CDR3: CAWSGGQLNTEAFF. Here the CDR3 DNA reads TGTGCCTGGAGTGGGGGACAGTTGAACACTGAAGCTTTCTTT.